This T cell receptor (beta chain) was recovered during a study of control samples from healthy donors and cancer patients. Assay: immunoSEQ multiplex PCR; the TCRdb copy retains only in-frame clones and omits some. This table has about 130,000 clones, 75% to 95% appearing once. The CDR3 is made up of 16 amino acids. Germline assignment: CDR1 SGHRS and CDR2 YFSETQ. V was clipped by 2 bases and J by 4 bases, with 16 bases between them. Sequenced input: blood. This clonotype was sampled from a middle-aged man in good health. This rearrangement joins TRBV5-1 to TRBJ2-1; possibly TRBD1 or TRBD2 for D (5 bases each). CDR3 residues: CASSFFGAERYNEQFF. In nucleotides, the CDR3 is TGCGCCAGCAGCTTCTTCGGGGCGGAACGGTACAATGAGCAGTTCTTC. The variable domain in full, completed from reference TRBV5-1 and TRBJ2-1, reads KAGVTQTPRYLIKTRGQQVTLSCSPISGHRSVSWYQQTPGQGLQFLFEYFSETQRNKGNFPGRFSGRQFSNSRSEMNVSTLELGDSALYLCASSFFGAERYNEQFFGPGTRLTVL.